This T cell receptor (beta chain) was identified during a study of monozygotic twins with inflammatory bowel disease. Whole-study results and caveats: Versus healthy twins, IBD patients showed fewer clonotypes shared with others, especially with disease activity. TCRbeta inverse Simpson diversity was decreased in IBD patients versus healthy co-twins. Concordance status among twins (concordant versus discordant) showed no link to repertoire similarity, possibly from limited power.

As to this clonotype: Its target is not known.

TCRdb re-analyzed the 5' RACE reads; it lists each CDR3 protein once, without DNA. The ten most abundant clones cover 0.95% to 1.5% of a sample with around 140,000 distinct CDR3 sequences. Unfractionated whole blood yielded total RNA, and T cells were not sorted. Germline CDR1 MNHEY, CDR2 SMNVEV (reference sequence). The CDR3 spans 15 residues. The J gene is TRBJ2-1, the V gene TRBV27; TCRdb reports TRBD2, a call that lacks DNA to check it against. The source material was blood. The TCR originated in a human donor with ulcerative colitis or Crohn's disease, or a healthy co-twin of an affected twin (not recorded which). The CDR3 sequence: CASRPGTSGSNEQFF.